These T cell receptor beta chains were read from a single sample in a study of blood T cells in healthy people across ages. TCRdb analysed the 5' RACE reads with MiXCR anew, one entry per CDR3 protein. The repertoire has some 930,000 distinct CDR3 sequences, just under 30% of them found once; the top ten carry around 9.6%. The data were also submitted as part of a second study, on T cells of mothers and their children.

The material sequenced was blood. These receptors all stem from a woman between 40 and 55 years old in good health. Both conserved end residues are part of each CDR3. D genes are given only for firm matches. Clone size, where shown, is once, few, many, or a class for clones that have expanded.

>TRBJ2-3|14|.|TRBV15|many
CATSPTGITDTQYF
TGTGCCACCAGCCCGACAGGTATCACAGATACGCAGTATTTT
>TRBJ1-2|14|.|TRBV9|few
CASSVGQNSYGYTF
TGTGCCAGCAGCGTAGGACAGAACAGCTATGGCTACACCTTC
>TRBJ2-5|14|.|TRBV20-1|many
CSATRGLTYETQYF
TGCAGTGCTACCCGAGGGCTGACTTACGAGACCCAGTACTTC
>TRBJ2-1|16|.|TRBV2|.
CASSEAVGGRYNEQFF
TGTGCCAGCAGTGAAGCGGTGGGGGGAAGGTACAATGAGCAGTTCTTC
>TRBJ2-2|14|.|TRBV20-1|.
CSASSRGPVGELFF
TGCAGTGCTAGCTCGCGGGGGCCCGTCGGGGAGCTGTTTTTT
>TRBJ1-1|13|.|TRBV5-1|.
CASRLGQTLEAFF
TGCGCCAGCAGGCTCGGACAGACCCTTGAAGCTTTCTTT
>TRBJ2-7|13|.|TRBV7-6|few
CASSPMSKYEQYF
TGTGCCAGCAGCCCGATGTCCAAATACGAGCAGTACTTC
>TRBJ2-7|15|.|TRBV20-1|many
CSARVWQVRSYEQYF
TGCAGTGCTAGAGTGTGGCAGGTCCGTTCCTACGAGCAGTACTTC
>TRBJ1-2|15|TRBD1|TRBV3-1|few
CASNQNVQGRSGYTF
TGTGCCAGCAACCAAAACGTACAGGGGCGAAGTGGCTACACCTTC
>TRBJ1-2|15|TRBD1|TRBV5-8|few
CASSLWTGNTYGYTF
TGTGCCAGCAGCTTGTGGACAGGAAATACCTATGGCTACACCTTC
>TRBJ1-2|13|TRBD1|TRBV4-1|.
CASSQDTRGGYTF
TGCGCCAGCAGCCAAGATACCAGGGGGGGCTACACCTTC
>TRBJ1-5|15|.|TRBV19|many
CASSALDSSNQPQHF
TGTGCCAGTAGTGCTCTGGACAGTAGCAATCAGCCCCAGCATTTT
>TRBJ1-5|15|.|TRBV7-8|.
CASSLIPNSNQPQHF
TGTGCCAGCAGCTTAATACCTAATAGCAATCAGCCCCAGCATTTT
>TRBJ1-2|15|TRBD1|TRBV7-2|many
CASSLGGGGSYGYTF
TGTGCCAGCAGCTTAGGAGGGGGCGGAAGCTATGGCTACACCTTC
>TRBJ2-6|17|.|TRBV12-3/TRBV12-4|.
CASSKLPEASGANVLTF
TGTGCCAGCAGCAAGCTTCCAGAGGCCTCTGGGGCCAACGTCCTGACTTTC
>TRBJ1-2|16|.|TRBV3-1|few
CASSLILNEGLDGYTF
TGTGCCAGCAGCCTAATACTCAATGAGGGGCTGGACGGCTACACCTTC
>TRBJ2-7|15|TRBD1|TRBV7-9|.
CASSKSGGLSYEQYF
TGTGCCAGCAGCAAATCAGGGGGCCTCTCCTACGAGCAGTACTTC
>TRBJ2-5|15|TRBD1|TRBV14|.
CASSERGQGRETQYF
TGTGCCAGCAGCGAGCGAGGACAGGGAAGGGAGACCCAGTACTTC
>TRBJ2-5|17|TRBD2|TRBV7-3|many
CASSLWASGGAQETQYF
TGTGCCAGCAGCTTATGGGCTAGCGGGGGGGCCCAAGAGACCCAGTACTTC
>TRBJ2-3|12|TRBD2|TRBV6-5|.
CASSSMTSGVYF
TGTGCCAGCAGTTCCATGACTAGCGGGGTGTATTTT
>TRBJ2-2|15|.|TRBV2|.
CASSDGVAYTGELFF
TGTGCCAGCAGTGATGGGGTAGCTTACACCGGGGAGCTGTTTTTT
>TRBJ1-4|13|.|TRBV20-1|many
CSARDWGDEKLFF
TGCAGTGCTAGAGATTGGGGAGATGAAAAACTGTTTTTT
>TRBJ2-3|16|TRBD2|TRBV7-2|.
CASSATSGGVRDTQYF
TGTGCCAGCAGCGCAACTAGCGGGGGGGTCCGGGATACGCAGTATTTT
>TRBJ1-3|14|.|TRBV10-3|few
CAISAEWGGNTIYF
TGTGCCATCAGTGCGGAGTGGGGTGGAAACACCATATATTTT
>TRBJ2-5|15|.|TRBV18|.
CASSPQTGHQETQYF
TGTGCCAGCTCACCCCAGACAGGACACCAAGAGACCCAGTACTTC
>TRBJ2-1|15|TRBD2|TRBV4-1|many
CASSHLSGGAHEQFF
TGCGCCAGCAGCCACCTTAGCGGGGGGGCCCATGAGCAGTTCTTC
>TRBJ2-1|14|TRBD1|TRBV28|few
CASSGTALYNEQFF
TGTGCCAGCTCCGGGACAGCTCTCTACAATGAGCAGTTCTTC
>TRBJ1-4|13|TRBD1|TRBV29-1|.
CSAGTGINEKLFF
TGCAGCGCCGGGACAGGGATCAATGAAAAACTGTTTTTT
>TRBJ2-7|14|.|TRBV5-5|many
CASSLGTVRIEQYF
TGTGCCAGCAGCTTGGGGACAGTGCGAATCGAGCAGTACTTC
>TRBJ2-3|13|.|TRBV6-5|.
CASVRGWTDTQYF
TGTGCCAGCGTCCGGGGGTGGACAGATACGCAGTATTTT
>TRBJ1-4|14|TRBD1|TRBV14|.
CASSPRTGAEKLFF
TGTGCCAGCAGCCCTCGGACAGGAGCCGAAAAACTGTTTTTT
>TRBJ2-5|13|.|TRBV7-9|.
CASSFTLGETQYF
TGTGCCAGCAGTTTTACCTTGGGGGAGACCCAGTACTTC
>TRBJ2-7|14|TRBD1|TRBV29-1|.
CSALTGPGRGEQYF
TGCAGCGCCCTGACAGGGCCGGGCAGGGGCGAGCAGTACTTC